A selection of T cell receptor beta chains follows, all from one sample in a study of cytomegalovirus exposure and HLA in healthy donors. Clones were sequenced by immunoSEQ multiplex PCR, and TCRdb holds only the in-frame ones, with some missing. The sample consists of some 140,000 clones, about 80% of them appearing once. The sequenced material came from PBMCs. Source of these receptors: a man aged 25-45 years in good health and CMV-seropositive. CDR3s include the opening cysteine and the closing phenylalanine or tryptophan. D genes are given only for firm matches. The size of a clone is reported for some rows only, either as once, few or many, or as a class for expanded clones.

len: 17
v_gene: TRBV5-1
j_gene: TRBJ1-1
d_gene: NA
abundance: NA
CDR3aa: CASSLVRYTEVNTEAFF
CDR3nt: TGCGCCAGCAGCTTGGTGCGATATACGGAGGTGAACACTGAAGCTTTCTTT

len: 14
v_gene: TRBV5-1
j_gene: TRBJ1-4
d_gene: NA
abundance: NA
CDR3aa: CASSPRGLGEKLFF
CDR3nt: TGCGCCAGCAGCCCACGAGGGCTAGGAGAAAAACTGTTTTTT

len: 15
v_gene: TRBV27
j_gene: TRBJ2-4
d_gene: TRBD1
abundance: NA
CDR3aa: CASSSPGQGATIQYF
CDR3nt: TGTGCCAGCAGCTCCCCCGGACAGGGGGCGACCATTCAGTACTTC

len: 15
v_gene: TRBV7-9
j_gene: TRBJ2-2
d_gene: TRBD2
abundance: NA
CDR3aa: CASGGLAGITGELFF
CDR3nt: TGTGCCAGCGGGGGACTAGCGGGGATCACCGGGGAGCTGTTTTTT

len: 16
v_gene: TRBV6-6
j_gene: TRBJ1-5
d_gene: TRBD1
abundance: NA
CDR3aa: CASSYSVTGGDQPQHF
CDR3nt: TGTGCCAGCAGTTACTCTGTGACAGGGGGGGACCAGCCCCAGCATTTT

len: 13
v_gene: TRBV30
j_gene: TRBJ1-2
d_gene: TRBD1
abundance: NA
CDR3aa: CAWSVNDRGSYTF
CDR3nt: TGTGCCTGGAGTGTAAACGACAGGGGGAGCTACACCTTC

len: 13
v_gene: TRBV2
j_gene: TRBJ1-2
d_gene: NA
abundance: NA
CDR3aa: CASKSESNYGYTF
CDR3nt: TGTGCCAGCAAATCAGAATCCAACTATGGCTACACCTTC

len: 15
v_gene: TRBV18
j_gene: TRBJ2-1
d_gene: TRBD2
abundance: NA
CDR3aa: CASSVLAGEYNEQFF
CDR3nt: TGTGCCAGCTCCGTACTAGCGGGGGAGTACAATGAGCAGTTCTTC

len: 15
v_gene: TRBV30
j_gene: TRBJ1-3
d_gene: NA
abundance: NA
CDR3aa: CAWSVPLASGNTIYF
CDR3nt: TGTGCCTGGAGTGTACCCCTGGCCTCTGGAAACACCATATATTTT

len: 17
v_gene: TRBV27
j_gene: TRBJ1-5
d_gene: TRBD1
abundance: once
CDR3aa: CASRKSPGTGGNQPQHF
CDR3nt: TGTGCCAGCAGAAAATCTCCCGGGACAGGGGGCAATCAGCCCCAGCATTTT

len: 15
v_gene: TRBV15
j_gene: TRBJ2-3
d_gene: TRBD2
abundance: NA
CDR3aa: CATSREKRDTDTQYF
CDR3nt: TGTGCCACCAGCAGAGAAAAGCGGGACACAGATACGCAGTATTTT